This T cell receptor (beta chain) was profiled in a study of TIL therapy for anti-PD-1-resistant metastatic lung cancer. Study information: Tumors were harvested before any PD-1/PD-L1 blockade. Tumors had a median PD-L1 proportion score of approximately 6.4%. Points from the study as a whole: Patients were highly selected, enriched for treatment-naive, never-smoker and oncogene-addicted cases.

Indicated time point: pre-treatment sample, taken before nivolumab and TIL therapy. Details on this clone: Its antigen is undetermined.

Sequencing used immunoSEQ v3. Sequencing used immunoSEQ multiplex PCR; TCRdb keeps in-frame clones, though not all of them. The table lists 25,000 to 35,000 clones, just under 75% of them singletons. The source of this sequence is a woman aged 25 to 80 with non-small cell lung cancer. The source was blood, collected at baseline.

In DNA form, the CDR3 reads TGTGCCAGCAGCCAAGATAACAGGGGGCGCCCCCCTTACGAGCAGTACTTC. Protein: CASSQDNRGRPPYEQYF. The V gene is TRBV4-2, the J gene TRBJ2-7, with 9 nucleotides matching TRBD1. V lost 0 bases to trimming and J lost 4 bases; unmatched junction nucleotides: 10. The length of the CDR3 is 17 residues. CDR1 and CDR2 from the germline V gene are LGHNA and YNFKEQ.